This T cell receptor (beta chain) was retrieved from a study of early T cells in non-severe SARS-CoV-2 infection. Study overall: Sequenced material consisted of bulk RNA (from unsorted whole blood), and chains were unpaired. Study-level points and caveats: A preference for anti-spike CD8 responses marked VDJdb matching, which missed private and CD4 specificities.

Comment on this clonotype: Its antigen is as yet unknown.

Unique molecular identifiers (one per individual cDNA molecule) were attached. TCRdb redid the calling of the 5' RACE reads with MiXCR, one entry per CDR3 protein. This table holds over 60,000 distinct CDR3 sequences, about an eighth found once. The receptor was derived from an adult who was a healthcare worker with PCR-confirmed SARS-CoV-2 infection or an uninfected control (not recorded which). The sample comprised whole blood.

The CDR3 DNA reads as TGTGCCAGCAGCCAACCGGGTGGTACGCAGTATTTT. It codes for CASSQPGGTQYF. The gene calls are TRBV7-3 and TRBJ2-3, with unresolved D. V lost 5 bases to trimming and J lost 8 bases, with 11 bases between them. Germline values: CDR1 SGHTA, CDR2 FQGTGA. CDR3 length: 12 residues.